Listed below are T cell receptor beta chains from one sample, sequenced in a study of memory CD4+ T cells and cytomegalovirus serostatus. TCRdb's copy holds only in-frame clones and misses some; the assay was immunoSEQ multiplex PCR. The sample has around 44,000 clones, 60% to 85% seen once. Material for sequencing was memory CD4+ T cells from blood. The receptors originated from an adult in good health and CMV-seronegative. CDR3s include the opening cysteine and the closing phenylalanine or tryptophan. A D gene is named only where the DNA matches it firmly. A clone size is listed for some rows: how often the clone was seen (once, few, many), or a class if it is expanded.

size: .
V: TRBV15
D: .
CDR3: CATSREATGAHEQYF

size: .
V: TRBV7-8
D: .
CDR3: CASSFRQGWFRDF

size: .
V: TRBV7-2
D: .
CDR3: CASSPDRNYGYTF

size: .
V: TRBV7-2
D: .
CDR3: CASSLARVGGAGRIVWTEAFF

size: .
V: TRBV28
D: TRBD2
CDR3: CASSLSRAWTLTSGDNNYNEQFF

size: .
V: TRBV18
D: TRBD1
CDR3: CASSPTGGGSGNTIYF

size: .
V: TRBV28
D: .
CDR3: CASSSPSSWVTEAFF

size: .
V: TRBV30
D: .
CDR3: CAWSVGPGGYTF

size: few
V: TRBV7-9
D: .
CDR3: CASSFNLNYNEQFF

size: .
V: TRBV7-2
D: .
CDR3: CASSHNGRWDQYF

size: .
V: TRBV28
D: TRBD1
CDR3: CASSLLPGQVRYF

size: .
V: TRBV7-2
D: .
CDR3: CASSLVPGVGEAFF

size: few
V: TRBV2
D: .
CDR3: CASSQEPQGYGYTF

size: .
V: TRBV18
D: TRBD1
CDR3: CASSPPGQGTGELFF

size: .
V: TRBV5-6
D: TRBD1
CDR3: CASSLFVGGTGLRETQYF

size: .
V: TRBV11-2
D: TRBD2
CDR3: CASSLAVSSGRNEQFF

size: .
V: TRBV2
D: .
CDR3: CASTRQANYYGYTF

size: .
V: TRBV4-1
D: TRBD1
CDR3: CASSQDQGAGNTIYF

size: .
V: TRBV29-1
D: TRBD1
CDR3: CSASGQLNTEAFF

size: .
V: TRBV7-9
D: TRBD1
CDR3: CASSPQGGEKLFF

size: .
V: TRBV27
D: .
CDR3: CASRGGVFNEKLFF

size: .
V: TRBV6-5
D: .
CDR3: CASSSGAAGTQYF

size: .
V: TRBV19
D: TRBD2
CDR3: CASSKLAGALLSYEQYF

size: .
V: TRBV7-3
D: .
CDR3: CASSLRSGQPQHF

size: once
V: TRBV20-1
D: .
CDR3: CSARGDYEQYF

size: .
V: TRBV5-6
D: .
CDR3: CASSLQGGETQYF

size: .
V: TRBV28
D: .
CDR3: CASSFGFSGSYEQYF

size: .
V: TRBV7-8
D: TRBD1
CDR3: CASSSGQGAFGELFF

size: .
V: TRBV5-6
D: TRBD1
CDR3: CASSSTGGRWTEAFF

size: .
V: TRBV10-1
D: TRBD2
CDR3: CASSESGTSGSIEQFF

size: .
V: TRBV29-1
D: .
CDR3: CSVESYSGGVQYF

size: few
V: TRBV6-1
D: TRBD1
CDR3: CASKGDRAANYGYTF